The rows below give T cell receptor beta chains drawn from one sample of a study of shared clonotypes between healthy human individuals. Assay: immunoSEQ multiplex PCR; the TCRdb copy retains only in-frame clones and omits some. Of under 550,000 clones detected, 90% to 96% appear once; the ten largest clones hold 0.06%. The specimen was naive CD4+ T cells sorted from blood. The receptors here all came from a woman in her 30s in good health. The CDR3 runs from the conserved cysteine through the conserved F or W. D genes are given only for firm matches. The size entry is marked missing in some rows and otherwise reads once, few, many or a size class.

J gene	CDR3 length	D gene	clone size	V gene	CDR3 protein	CDR3 DNA
TRBJ2-6	19	NA	once	TRBV28	CASRETGTFLLSGANVLTF	TGTGCCAGCAGGGAGACCGGGACGTTCCTACTCTCTGGGGCCAACGTCCTGACTTTC
TRBJ1-1	14	TRBD1	NA	TRBV6-5	CASSRQGMNTEAFF	TGTGCCAGCAGTCGACAGGGGATGAACACTGAAGCTTTCTTT
TRBJ2-3	19	NA	NA	TRBV21-1	CASSWRLVAGTSSTDTQYF	TGTGCCAGCAGCTGGCGGTTGGTAGCGGGAACCTCTAGCACAGATACGCAGTATTTT
TRBJ1-3	14	NA	NA	TRBV5-1	CASSLGGTGNTIYF	TGCGCCAGCAGCTTGGGGGGAACTGGAAACACCATATATTTT
TRBJ2-7	18	TRBD2	NA	TRBV5-5	CASSSSTSGALTSYEQYF	TGTGCCAGCAGCTCCTCGACTAGCGGGGCTCTCACCTCCTACGAGCAGTACTTC
TRBJ2-3	16	NA	NA	TRBV5-1	CASSLRRALLTDTQYF	TGCGCCAGCAGCTTGCGCAGGGCGTTGTTAACAGATACGCAGTATTTT
TRBJ1-4	15	NA	NA	TRBV28	CASSFEEATNEKLFF	TGTGCCAGCAGTTTTGAGGAGGCAACTAATGAAAAACTGTTTTTT
TRBJ2-7	17	NA	NA	TRBV28	CASSFGPQLRASYEQYF	TGTGCCAGCAGTTTCGGGCCTCAATTACGGGCGTCCTACGAGCAGTACTTC
TRBJ2-5	15	TRBD2	once	TRBV18	CASSPPAGYQETQYF	TGTGCCAGCTCACCACCAGCGGGGTACCAAGAGACCCAGTACTTC
TRBJ2-7	13	NA	NA	TRBV19	CARGGGAEYEQYF	TGTGCCAGAGGTGGGGGCGCGGAATACGAGCAGTACTTC
TRBJ2-4	21	NA	NA	TRBV27	CASSRATLAPHLGGAKNIQYF	TGTGCCAGCAGCCGGGCTACCCTAGCGCCCCACCTTGGGGGGGCCAAAAACATTCAGTACTTC
TRBJ2-1	21	TRBD1	NA	TRBV27	CASTSLGTGGRAGSNNNEQFF	TGTGCCAGCACCTCGCTAGGTACAGGGGGCCGGGCTGGATCCAACAACAATGAGCAGTTCTTC
TRBJ2-6	16	NA	NA	TRBV2	CASSRLGGSGANVLTF	TGTGCCAGCAGCCGACTTGGGGGCTCTGGGGCCAACGTCCTGACTTTC
TRBJ1-1	13	NA	NA	TRBV2	CASRAFPEKSAFF	TGTGCCAGCAGGGCCTTTCCCGAAAAGTCAGCTTTCTTT
TRBJ1-3	15	NA	NA	TRBV5-1	CASSLARGSGNTIYF	TGCGCCAGCAGCTTGGCCCGGGGGTCTGGAAACACCATATATTTT
TRBJ1-1	13	NA	NA	TRBV28	CASSSFKNTEAFF	TGTGCCAGCAGTTCTTTCAAAAACACTGAAGCTTTCTTT
TRBJ1-2	15	NA	once	TRBV6-1	CASSGNRTPNYGYTF	TGTGCCAGCAGCGGGAATCGGACCCCAAACTATGGCTACACCTTC
TRBJ1-4	15	NA	once	TRBV19	CASSSPRTGNEKLFF	TGTGCCAGTAGTAGTCCCCGGACCGGGAATGAAAAACTGTTTTTT
TRBJ1-3	16	NA	NA	TRBV10-3	CAISGAGDSSGNTIYF	TGTGCCATCAGTGGAGCAGGGGACTCCTCTGGAAACACCATATATTTT
TRBJ2-2	13	NA	NA	TRBV28	CASAGVNTGELFF	TGTGCCAGCGCAGGGGTTAACACCGGGGAGCTGTTTTTT